Below, one TCR beta chain is given with its context. The target antigen is unknown. This record comes from a study of cytomegalovirus exposure and HLA in healthy donors. Study-level results: Cytomegalovirus status was reportedly diagnosed by the classifier with high specificity and sensitivity. Altogether, about 160 TCR beta chains were recorded as cytomegalovirus-associated. Researchers reported in a later analysis that a missense DCLRE1C variant was tied to TCR beta V- and J-gene trimming.

This CDR3 has 17 residues. The ends lost 0 bases at V and 6 bases at J; junction bases unmatched: 11. Germline-derived CDR1 and CDR2 are LGHNA and YSLEER. In the PCR, 60 Vbeta and 13 Jbeta primers were used. Assay used: immunoSEQ multiplex PCR; TCRdb lists only in-frame clones, some missing. The sample has around 190,000 clones; roughly 77% are singletons. The sample taken for sequencing was PBMCs. The source is a man younger than 45 in good health and CMV-seropositive. The gene calls are TRBV4-3 and TRBJ2-1, with 7 bases that match TRBD2. The DNA for the CDR3 is TGCGCCAGCAGCCAAGATCTTCCTAGCGGTCTCTCCAATGAGCAGTTCTTC. Encoded protein: CASSQDLPSGLSNEQFF.